This is a list of T cell receptor beta chains from one sample in a study of CD8 T cells in ankylosing spondylitis. TCRdb independently ran MiXCR on the 5' RACE reads; one entry per CDR3 protein. The table includes about 220,000 distinct CDR3 sequences, approximately 7.4% detected once. The sample consisted of blood, either unsorted or a sorted T cell fraction (not recorded which). The receptors were gathered from a male donor with ankylosing spondylitis. CDR3s include the opening cysteine and the closing phenylalanine or tryptophan.

CDR3 | J | V
CASTQGEGYQPQHF | TRBJ1-5 | TRBV6-1
CASTPGPTTNTEAFF | TRBJ1-1 | TRBV27
CASSPKREGSKNIQYF | TRBJ2-4 | TRBV27
CAISESGSSYEQYF | TRBJ2-7 | TRBV10-3
CASRENRDYNYGYTF | TRBJ1-2 | TRBV5-1
CASRTGQSIYEQYF | TRBJ2-7 | TRBV12-3/TRBV12-4
CASSGGTGTVSGANVLTF | TRBJ2-6 | TRBV9
CASSLGSGGNQPQHF | TRBJ1-5 | TRBV27
CASSPQDRGGFQPQHF | TRBJ1-5 | TRBV7-6
CASSLIAAQETQYF | TRBJ2-5 | TRBV7-2